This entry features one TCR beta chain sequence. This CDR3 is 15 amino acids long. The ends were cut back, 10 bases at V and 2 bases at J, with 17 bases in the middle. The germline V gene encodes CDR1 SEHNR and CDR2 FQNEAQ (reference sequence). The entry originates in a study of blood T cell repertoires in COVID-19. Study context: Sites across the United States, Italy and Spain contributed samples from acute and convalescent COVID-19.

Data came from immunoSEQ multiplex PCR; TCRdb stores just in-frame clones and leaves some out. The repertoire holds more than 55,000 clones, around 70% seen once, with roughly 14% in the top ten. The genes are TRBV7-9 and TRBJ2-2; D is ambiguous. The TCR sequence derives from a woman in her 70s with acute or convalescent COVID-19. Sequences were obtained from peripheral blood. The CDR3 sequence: CAIIPGSLNTGELFF. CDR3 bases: TGTGCCATCATACCGGGTTCACTAAACACCGGGGAGCTGTTTTTT.